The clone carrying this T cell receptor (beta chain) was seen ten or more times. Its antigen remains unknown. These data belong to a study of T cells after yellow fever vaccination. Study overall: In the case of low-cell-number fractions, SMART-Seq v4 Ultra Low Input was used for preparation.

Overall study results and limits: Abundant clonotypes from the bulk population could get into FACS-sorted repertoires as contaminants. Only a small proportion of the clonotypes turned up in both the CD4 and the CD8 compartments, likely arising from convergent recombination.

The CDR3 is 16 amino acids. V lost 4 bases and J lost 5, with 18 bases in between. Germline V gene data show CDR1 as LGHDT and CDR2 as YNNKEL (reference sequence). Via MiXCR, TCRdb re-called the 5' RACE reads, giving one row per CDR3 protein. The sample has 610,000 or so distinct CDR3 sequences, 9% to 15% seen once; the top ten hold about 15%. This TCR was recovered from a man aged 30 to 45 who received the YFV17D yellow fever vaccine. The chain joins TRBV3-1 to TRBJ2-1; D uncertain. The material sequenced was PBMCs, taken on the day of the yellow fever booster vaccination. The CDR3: CASSPPGNLGHNEQFF. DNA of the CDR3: TGTGCCAGCAGCCCCCCTGGAAACCTCGGACACAATGAGCAGTTCTTC.